Below, 5 T cell receptor beta chains from the same sample are listed, as sequenced in a study of T cell repertoires in cytomegalovirus infection. TCRdb analysed the reads with MiXCR anew, one entry per CDR3 protein. The sample has about 70,000 distinct CDR3 sequences; around 20% are singletons. Their antigen targets remain unknown. The sample in question was CD8+ T cells from cultured PBMCs, obtained from culture after CMV antigen stimulation. The receptors here all came from a human donor in good health (CMV status not recorded). Some clones in this sample may be carry-over from other donors' samples.

This clonotype has just a few counts. The chain combines TRBV27 with TRBJ1-6; maybe TRBD1 (5 bases). Germline lookup yields CDR1 MNHEY and CDR2 SMNVEV (reference sequence). CDR3 size: 16 residues. Trimming stripped 6 bases from V and 0 bases from J, with 12 bases between. This CDR3 is CASSSRQSSYNSPLHF. The CDR3 DNA reads TGTGCCAGCAGCTCCAGACAGAGCTCCTATAATTCACCCCTCCACTTT.

The CDR3 sequence: CASSSPKNAKGLAGPPPETQYF. DNA of the CDR3: TGTGCCAGCAGCTCACCTAAAAACGCTAAGGGACTAGCGGGTCCACCGCCAGAGACCCAGTACTTC. The chain carries TRBV11-1 and TRBJ2-5; 12 bases fit TRBD2. Germline CDR1 and CDR2: SGHAT and FQDESV (reference sequence). The V and J ends lost 4 bases and 4 bases, in that order; junction bases with no gene match: 25. The CDR3 spans 22 residues. The whole variable domain, remainder taken from reference TRBV11-1 and TRBJ2-5, is EAEVAQSPRYKITEKSQAVAFWCDPISGHATLYWYRQILGQGPELLVQFQDESVVDDSQLPKDRFSAERLKGVDSTLKIQPAELGDSAMYLCASSSPKNAKGLAGPPPETQYFGPGTRLLVL.

The genes are TRBV4-1 and TRBJ2-3, with 7 bases that match TRBD2. The germline CDR1 and CDR2 sequences are MGHRA and YSYEKL. CDR3 length: 16 amino acids. With V trimmed by 2 bases and J by 0 bases, 5 bases remained unmatched. The CDR3 region has the DNA TGCGCCAGCAGCCAACGTCCAGCGGGAAGCACAGATACGCAGTATTTT. It yields the protein CASSQRPAGSTDTQYF.

This rearrangement joins TRBV7-9 to TRBJ2-7, with D possibly called TRBD1 or TRBD2 (6 bases each). The CDR3 is 15 residues long. V was shortened by 10 bases and J by 3 bases, with 22 bases between the two germline ends. The germline V gene has CDR1 SEHNR and CDR2 FQNEAQ (reference sequence). The CDR3 region is CATIPTEGHLYEQYF. The CDR3 nucleotides read TGTGCCACTATACCGACGGAGGGACACCTCTACGAGCAGTACTTC.

This clonotype has more than one count but fewer than ten. The chain links TRBV4-1 to TRBJ1-1; TRBD1 agrees at 11 bases. The CDR3 runs to 16 residues. Germline CDR1 is MGHRA and CDR2 is YSYEKL. Losses at the gene ends were 2 bases for V and 11 bases for J; bases not matched to a gene: 13. CDR3 DNA sequence: TGCGCCAGCAGCCAAAAGGGGGACAGGGGGGGTTCCGAGGCTTTCTTT. Amino acid sequence: CASSQKGDRGGSEAFF.